The source of this T cell receptor (beta chain) is a study of cytomegalovirus exposure and HLA in healthy donors. Whole-study context: Within an early data release were tens of millions of unique TCRs drawn from HLA-typed donors.

Trimming cost V 1 base and J 0 bases, with 10 bases left between them. The germline gives CDR1 SGHTS, CDR2 YDEGEE. This CDR3 has 15 residues. Primers: 60 Vbeta forward and 13 Jbeta reverse. TCRdb's copy holds only in-frame clones and misses some; the assay was immunoSEQ multiplex PCR. The sample has about 150,000 clones, approximately 84% seen once. Sequencing was carried out using PBMCs. This chain links TRBV5-8 with TRBJ2-5; D unresolved. The source of this sequence is a girl aged 10 to 17 in good health and CMV-seropositive. CDR3 in DNA: TGTGCCAGCAGCTTGTTGAAGGAGTACCAAGAGACCCAGTACTTC. Protein sequence: CASSLLKEYQETQYF.